The entry that follows covers one T cell receptor (beta chain) sequence. This clone was counted only a few times. The antigen it binds to is not known. One base away there is no much larger clone; base qualities are not given. The CDR3 contains 14 residues, cysteine and phenylalanine counted. Only the CDR3 region is kept as DNA, spanning 42 bases read in frame from base 1. Compared with germline, V lacks 5 bases and J lacks 3 bases; bases without a gene match: 6. According to the germline V gene (reference sequence), CDR1 reads LNHDA and CDR2 reads SQIVND. The immunoSEQ Assay, a bias-controlled multiplex PCR, was used to amplify TCRbeta CDR3 regions from genomic DNA. Per the source publication's procedure: The number of nucleated cells in each sample was estimated from the amplification of reference gene primers within the assay. Sequence reads were collapsed and filtered to measure the absolute abundance of every unique TCRbeta CDR3 rearrangement. For each sample, productive Simpson clonality was calculated by taking the square root of Simpson's diversity index across productive rearrangements. The source is immuneACCESS, and TCRdb retained only in-frame sequences with V and J called. Part of the clones is not carried over; for the studies checked, unresolved V genes explain less than half of this, and the remainder is unexplained. The V and J calls and clone size were taken over from that table, and D and trimming were inferred from the DNA. For this sample the table gives 360,000 or so clones, of which about 92% were detected only once. Over 3.5% of the sample goes to the ten largest clones.

One collaborating source in Seattle enrolled patients while the patients were actively infected and followed the patients over time throughout the course of disease. The collaborating institutions used their own protocols to collect whole blood in K2EDTA tubes. For TCRbeta analysis, collaborators shipped samples in one of three forms: frozen whole blood, isolated PBMCs, or DNA extracted from either of those sample types. This record comes from a study of blood T cell repertoires in COVID-19 (dated by TCRdb to about 2020). For context, the study as a whole: The collaborator samples originated in the United States, Italy and Spain and spanned the acute and convalescent phases of COVID-19. The material from the prospective study consisted of cDNA or gDNA derived from T cells, B-cell-depleted T cells, or PBMCs. The repertoires were released in a freely available public database intended as a resource for research on the immune response to SARS-CoV-2. Where HLA class I and class II types were available, the types were taken from metadata supplied by the sample provider, not from assay-based typing. Sample metadata almost always included a de-identified subject ID, COVID-19 status, age in years and sex. Samples were obtained from the ongoing ImmuneRACE study (first 160 participants) and from 1,254 subjects provided by 6 global collaborators. The dataset comprised deeply sampled blood TCRbeta repertoires from subjects exposed to, actively infected with, or recovered from COVID-19.

Paper-wide results and their limitations: Clinical and demographic metadata were provided uncurated, with the amount varying by source and participant.

Recombination joined TRBV19 with TRBJ1-2; TRBD1 agrees with 7 junctional bases. Sequencing was carried out using peripheral blood. The clonotype comes from a woman aged 55 to 70 with COVID-19, enrolled during active disease. CDR3 loop: CASSGPGTDYGYTF. The nucleotides read TGTGCCAGTAGTGGTCCCGGGACAGACTATGGCTACACCTTC.